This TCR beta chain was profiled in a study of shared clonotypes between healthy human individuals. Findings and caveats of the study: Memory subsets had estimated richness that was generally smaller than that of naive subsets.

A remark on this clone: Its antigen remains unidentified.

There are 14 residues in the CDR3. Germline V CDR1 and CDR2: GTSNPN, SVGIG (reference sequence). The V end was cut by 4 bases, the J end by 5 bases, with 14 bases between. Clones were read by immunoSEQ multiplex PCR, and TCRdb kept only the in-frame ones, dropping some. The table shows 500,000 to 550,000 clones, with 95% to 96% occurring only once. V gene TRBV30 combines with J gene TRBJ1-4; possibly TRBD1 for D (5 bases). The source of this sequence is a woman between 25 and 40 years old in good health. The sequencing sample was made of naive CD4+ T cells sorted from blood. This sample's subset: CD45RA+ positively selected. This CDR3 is CAWKGGAKNEKLFF. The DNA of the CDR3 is TGTGCCTGGAAGGGCGGGGCGAAGAATGAAAAACTGTTTTTT.